This T cell receptor beta chain was captured in a study of blood T cell repertoires in COVID-19 (dated by TCRdb to between 2020 and 2021). The study in broad terms: Samples from collaborators originated in the United States, Italy and Spain and spanned both the acute and convalescent phases of COVID-19. Samples came from the ongoing ImmuneRACE study (first 160 participants) plus 1,254 subjects from 6 global collaborators. The dataset comprised deeply sampled blood TCRbeta repertoires from subjects exposed to, actively infected with, or recovered from COVID-19. The sample metadata nearly always contained a de-identified subject ID, COVID-19 status, age in years and sex. Where available, HLA class I and class II types were obtained from metadata supplied by the sample provider rather than from assay-based typing. The prospective study material was composed of cDNA or gDNA derived from T cells, B-cell-depleted T cells, or PBMCs. A freely available public database, intended as a resource for researchers studying the immune response to SARS-CoV-2, is where the repertoires were released.

As to this clone: The antigen it binds to is not known. No much larger clone exists at a distance of one base, and base qualities are not known.

TCRbeta CDR3 regions were amplified from genomic DNA using the immunoSEQ Assay, a bias-controlled multiplex PCR. Processing in the source paper ran as follows. Nucleated cell counts per sample were estimated from amplification of reference gene primers within the assay. Sequence reads were collapsed and filtered to measure the absolute abundance of every unique TCRbeta CDR3 rearrangement. Productive Simpson clonality was computed per sample as the square root of Simpson's diversity index over productive rearrangements. As stored in TCRdb, this immuneACCESS dataset retains in-frame rearrangements with V and J assigned. A fraction of the clones does not appear; measured against another copy, unresolved V genes explain less than half of the discrepancy, and the remainder lacks a known reason. V and J calls and clone size are as listed in that table; D and trimming were resolved from the DNA. This sample is represented by some 150,000 clones; 80% to 90% of them were singletons. Roughly 34% of the sample is taken by the ten largest.

The V end loses 1 base and the J end loses 5 bases, and a stretch of 8 bases separates them. CDR1 and CDR2 were assigned from the germline V gene as SGHVS and FNYEAQ. Including the terminal cysteine and phenylalanine, the CDR3 comprises 14 residues. CDR3 DNA is the only sequence kept; it has 42 bases, read in frame from the first base. The research as a whole found: The amount of clinical and demographic metadata varied by source and participant and was provided uncurated.

Whole blood was collected in K2EDTA tubes by collaborating institutions according to the institutions' own protocols. For TCRbeta analysis, collaborators shipped samples in one of three forms: frozen whole blood, isolated PBMCs, or DNA extracted from either of those sample types. This receptor was identified in a human donor in a cohort sampled during active COVID-19. Material for sequencing was peripheral blood. The sequence joins TRBV7-6 to TRBJ2-2; a tentative D match to TRBD2 spans 5 bases. The DNA sequence follows: TGTGCCAGCAGCTTAGTAGGAGGAACCGGGGAGCTGTTTTTT. Translated, it reads CASSLVGGTGELFF.